This entry lists 28 T cell receptor beta chains sequenced from one sample in a study of blood T cell repertoires in COVID-19 (dated by TCRdb to 2020 to 2021). Receptors were amplified or captured by the immunoSEQ multiplex PCR assay. Not all clones reach the TCRdb copy of this immuneACCESS table, which keeps in-frame sequences only. Checked studies attribute under half of the gap to unresolved V genes and leave the rest unexplained. This sample is represented by some 240,000 clones; more than 75% of them were singletons. The ten largest make up 3% to 4% of the sample. Sequenced: PBMCs or T cells enriched from blood (not recorded which). The receptor source for this set is a woman aged 40 to 50 with acute COVID-19.

This chain joins TRBV5-8 and TRBJ2-7; no firm D call. This CDR3 is built from 13 residues. Germline CDR1 SGHTS, CDR2 YDEGEE. V lost 2 bases and J 4 bases, leaving 10 bases between the germline ends. CDR3 sequence (DNA): TGTGCCAGCAGCTTTGGGCAGAATTACGAGCAGTACTTC. Translation gives CASSFGQNYEQYF. The whole variable domain, remainder taken from reference TRBV5-8 and TRBJ2-7, is EAGVTQSPTHLIKTRGQQATLRCSPISGHTSVYWYQQALGLGLQFLLWYDEGEERNRGNFPPRFSGRQFPNYSSELNVNALELEDSALYLCASSFGQNYEQYFGPGTRLTVT.

The rearrangement uses TRBV15 and TRBJ2-1; D may be TRBD2 (6 bases). With 0 bases removed from V and 6 bases from J, the gap between germline ends came to 18 bases. CDR1 is LNHNV and CDR2 is YYDKDF in the germline V gene (reference sequence). CDR3 length: 17 residues. CDR3 nucleotide sequence: TGTGCCACCAGCAGAGAGGGATCGGGGGTGATGCTCAATGAGCAGTTCTTC. As protein: CATSREGSGVMLNEQFF.

The rearrangement links TRBV6-5 to TRBJ1-3, with D hard to call. CDR1 and CDR2 (germline): MNHEY, SVGAGI. The CDR3 is made up of 14 amino acids. V was clipped by 7 bases and J by 0 bases, with 10 bases between them. CDR3 in amino acids: CASKQQLSGNTIYF. The CDR3 DNA sequence: TGTGCCAGCAAACAACAGCTCTCTGGAAACACCATATATTTT.

The chain carries TRBV24-1 and TRBJ2-6, with 8 bases fitting TRBD1. Germline trimming cut 4 bases from V and 13 bases from J; bases unmatched to any gene: 8. Per the germline V gene, CDR1 is KGHDR and CDR2 is SFDVKD. This CDR3 region has 14 residues. The CDR3 reads CATSERDRPAVLTF. The CDR3 region has the DNA TGTGCCACCAGTGAGCGGGACAGGCCAGCTGTCCTGACTTTC.

The gene calls are TRBV9 and TRBJ1-1; possible D gene TRBD1, 6 bases. Trimming took 3 bases from V and 0 from J, leaving 21 bases between them. CDR1 and CDR2 from the germline V gene are SGDLS and YYNGEE. The CDR3 sequence is 18 residues long. The CDR3 nucleotides are TGTGCCAGCAGCGAACCTATGGGGGGGGCGCTTATGAACACTGAAGCTTTCTTT. As protein: CASSEPMGGALMNTEAFF.

This clone was picked up one time. The chain uses TRBV30 and TRBJ1-1; 8 bases agree with TRBD1. This CDR3 comprises 12 residues. V trimming: 1 base; J trimming: 11 bases; junction bases outside the gene matches: 6. Germline V gives CDR1 GTSNPN, CDR2 SVGIG (reference sequence). The CDR3 loop reads CAWSAGGESAFF. CDR3 DNA sequence: TGTGCCTGGAGTGCAGGGGGCGAATCTGCTTTCTTT.

V gene TRBV24-1 combines with J gene TRBJ2-3; TRBD2 agrees at 15 bases. Germline loops: CDR1 KGHDR, CDR2 SFDVKD. CDR3 length: 17 residues. The trim removed 2 bases at V and 4 bases at J, leaving 3 bases unmatched. DNA for the CDR3: TGTGCCACCAGTGATTGGACTAGCGGGAGGGGGTCAGATACGCAGTATTTT. Translation gives CATSDWTSGRGSDTQYF.

The rearrangement links TRBV12-3 or TRBV12-4 to TRBJ1-5; no definite D call. Deletions cut 3 bases from V and 4 bases from J, with 7 bases between. The CDR3 runs 13 residues. CDR3 sequence (DNA): TGTGCCAGCAGTTTTACTAAGAATCAGCCCCAGCATTTT. This codes for CASSFTKNQPQHF.

This rearrangement joins TRBV20-1 to TRBJ2-3, with 7 bases that match TRBD2. Germline trimming cut 3 bases from V and 9 bases from J; bases unmatched to any gene: 12. The germline V gene has CDR1 DFQATT and CDR2 SNEGSKA (reference sequence). The CDR3 runs 14 residues. The CDR3 DNA is TGCAGTGCTAGTCCTTCGGGCGGGGAGGGGACGCAGTATTTT. This translates into CSASPSGGEGTQYF.

The rearrangement joins TRBV2 to TRBJ2-5, with 7 bases identical to TRBD2. Germline CDR1 reads SNHLY; CDR2 reads FYNNEI. The junction had 9 bases not matched to a gene; V was cut back by 4 bases and J by 4 bases. This CDR3 region has 15 residues. This CDR3 reads CASSANRGRVETQYF. Here the CDR3 DNA reads TGTGCCAGCAGTGCCAACAGAGGGAGGGTAGAGACCCAGTACTTC. Filled out from reference TRBV2 and TRBJ2-5, the complete variable domain reads EPEVTQTPSHQVTQMGQEVILRCVPISNHLYFYWYRQILGQKVEFLVSFYNNEISEKSEIFDDQFSVERPDGSNFTLKIRSTKLEDSAMYFCASSANRGRVETQYFGPGTRLLVL.

J is TRBJ2-1 and V is TRBV24-1; the match to TRBD2 covers 8 bases. With V trimmed by 3 bases and J by 10 bases, 7 bases remained unmatched. CDR3 length equals 14 residues. The germline V gene encodes CDR1 KGHDR and CDR2 SFDVKD. The chain's CDR3 is CATSDVAGLGEQFF. CDR3 nucleotide sequence: TGTGCCACCAGTGATGTAGCGGGATTAGGAGAGCAGTTCTTC.

This chain joins TRBV7-8 and TRBJ2-1; weak D call: TRBD2 (6 bases). In germline, CDR1 is SGHVS, CDR2 FQNEAQ. Trimming left V 0 bases short and J 1 base short, with 16 bases between. The CDR3 is 18 amino acids. CDR3 sequence: CASSLAGLAKGSYNEQFF. The CDR3 region has the DNA TGTGCCAGCAGCTTAGCGGGCCTAGCGAAGGGTTCCTACAATGAGCAGTTCTTC. The full variable domain, with the rest looked up from reference TRBV7-8 and TRBJ2-1, is GAGVSQSPRYKVAKRGQDVALRCDPISGHVSLFWYQQALGQGPEFLTYFQNEAQLDKSGLPSDRFFAERPEGSVSTLKIQRTQQEDSAVYLCASSLAGLAKGSYNEQFFGPGTRLTVL.

The rearrangement uses TRBV12-3 or TRBV12-4 and TRBJ1-1, with 7 bases aligning to TRBD1. V dropped 7 bases and J dropped 5; count of bases not matched to a gene: 1. The CDR3 covers 11 residues. CDR3 DNA sequence: TGTGCCAGCACAGGGGGGACTGAAGCTTTCTTT. This encodes CASTGGTEAFF.

This clone is a singleton in its sample. The J gene is TRBJ2-1, the V gene TRBV27, with TRBD2 matching over 8 bases. The V gene's germline CDR1 is MNHEY and CDR2 SMNVEV (reference sequence). The V segment lost 3 bases and the J segment 7 bases; nucleotides outside the gene matches: 11. The CDR3 contains 16 residues. The CDR3 DNA sequence: TGTGCCAGCAGTTTCATAGCGGGAACAGCTGGGAATGAGCAGTTCTTC. This encodes CASSFIAGTAGNEQFF.

V usage is TRBV3-1 (or the pseudogene TRBV3-2) and J usage is TRBJ1-6; the D gene is possibly TRBD1 (6 bases). CDR3 size: 13 residues. Trimming cost V 6 bases and J 5 bases, with 8 bases left between them. In germline, CDR1 is LGHDT, CDR2 YNNKEL (reference sequence). This CDR3 is CASRAGDNSPLHF. The CDR3 DNA reads as TGTGCCAGCAGGGCAGGGGATAATTCACCCCTCCACTTT.

The chain joins TRBV5-4 to TRBJ2-2; D may be TRBD2 (6 bases). This CDR3 has 14 amino acids. V lost 0 bases to trimming and J lost 6 bases, with 9 bases between them. Germline V gives CDR1 SGHNT, CDR2 YYREEE (reference sequence). As DNA, the CDR3 is TGTGCCAGCAGCTTGGTCAGGGAGGCCGGGGAGCTGTTTTTT. Residues: CASSLVREAGELFF.

The chain employs TRBV19 and TRBJ1-5; 7 positions match TRBD1. CDR1 is LNHDA and CDR2 is SQIVND in the germline V gene (reference sequence). This CDR3 region has 14 residues. Unmatched junction bases numbered 4, after V lost 3 bases and J lost 5 bases. Written as DNA, the CDR3 is TGTGCCAGTAGTATGACAGGGAGACATCAGCCCCAGCATTTT. This gives the protein CASSMTGRHQPQHF.

The chain carries TRBV10-2 and TRBJ1-1; no definite D call. Trimming pared 7 bases from V and 1 base from J, leaving 10 bases between. The CDR3 is 13 residues long. CDR1 and CDR2 (germline): WSHSY, SAAADI. The CDR3 DNA follows: TGCGCCAGCATTCGGGGAGGGAACACTGAAGCTTTCTTT. It translates to CASIRGGNTEAFF.

V usage is TRBV5-4 and J usage is TRBJ1-2; D not resolved. V dropped 4 bases and J dropped 6 bases, with 13 bases sitting between them. Germline loops: CDR1 SGHNT, CDR2 YYREEE (reference sequence). This CDR3 contains 13 residues. The CDR3, as DNA: TGTGCCAGCAGCCGCTGGCAGGTGGATGGCTACACCTTC. It encodes CASSRWQVDGYTF.

This clone was found a few times. The chain recombines TRBV10-1 with TRBJ2-2, with 9 nucleotides matching TRBD2. Germline lookup yields CDR1 WNHNN and CDR2 SYGVQD (reference sequence). CDR3 length: 13 amino acids. V lost 10 bases and J lost 7; bases outside the gene matches: 7. The CDR3 loop is CATSGRSVGELFF. The DNA for the CDR3 is TGCGCCACCAGCGGGAGGTCGGTCGGGGAGCTGTTTTTT.

The chain uses TRBV19 and TRBJ2-7, with 12 bases fitting TRBD2. CDR1 is LNHDA and CDR2 is SQIVND in the germline V gene (reference sequence). The V segment lost 4 bases and the J segment 3 bases; nucleotides outside the gene matches: 4. The CDR3 runs 15 residues. CDR3 in amino acids: CASSTSGRAFYEQYF. DNA of the CDR3: TGTGCCAGTAGTACTAGCGGGAGGGCCTTCTACGAGCAGTACTTC.

This sequence joins TRBV12-3 or TRBV12-4 and TRBJ1-2; D perhaps matches TRBD1 (5 bases). V lost 3 bases, J lost 7 bases, and 12 bases lay in between. The CDR3 length is 13 residues. CDR3 DNA sequence: TGTGCCAGCAGTTTTTCCGGGGGTCGTGGCTACACCTTC. Translation gives CASSFSGGRGYTF.

This clone was detected only a few times. The sample carries other DNA sequences with the same CDR3. This chain uses TRBV18 with TRBJ2-5; 7 nucleotides match TRBD1. Germline CDR1 reads KGHSH; CDR2 reads LQKENI. The V gene end was trimmed by 3 bases and the J gene end by 1 base; junction bases not matched to a gene: 5. The CDR3 has 15 residues. The CDR3 protein is CASSPRQGVQETQYF. The CDR3 nucleotides are TGTGCCAGCTCACCGCGTCAGGGGGTCCAAGAGACCCAGTACTTC.

The chain joins TRBV6-5 to TRBJ2-7; weak D call: TRBD2 (5 bases). CDR1 and CDR2 from the germline V gene are MNHEY and SVGAGI. This CDR3 spans 14 amino acids. The V end lost 5 bases, the J end lost 5 bases, and 16 bases lay between the germline ends. CDR3 sequence: CASSPRTGRHEQYF. The CDR3 DNA is TGTGCCAGCAGTCCCAGGACTGGACGCCACGAGCAGTACTTC.

Concerning this clone: One end of the junction fails to match germline, which may point to a read error. The genes are TRBV2 and TRBJ2-5; no reliable D call. The CDR3 runs 13 residues. Germline V gives CDR1 SNHLY, CDR2 FYNNEI. CDR3 amino acids: CASSEYNQETQYF. CDR3 nucleotides: TGTGCCAGCAGTGAATATAACCAGGAGACCCAGTACTTC. Full variable domain (remainder filled in from reference TRBV2 and TRBJ2-5): EPEVTQTPSHQVTQMGQEVILRCVPISNHLYFYWYRQILGQKVEFLVSFYNNEISEKSEIFDDQFSVERPDGSNFTLKIRSTKLEDSAMYFCASSEYNQETQYFGPGTRLLVL.

V gene TRBV7-9 combines with J gene TRBJ1-1; D possibly corresponds to TRBD1 (6 bases). The ends were cut back, 0 bases at V and 1 base at J, with 9 bases in the middle. The CDR3 length is 15 residues. Germline-derived CDR1 and CDR2 are SEHNR and FQNEAQ (reference sequence). In DNA form, the CDR3 reads TGTGCCAGCAGCTTAGCTCTGGGGGCGAACACTGAAGCTTTCTTT. Residues: CASSLALGANTEAFF. Together with reference TRBV7-9 and TRBJ1-1, the CDR3 gives the full variable domain: DTGVSQNPRHKITKRGQNVTFRCDPISEHNRLYWYRQTLGQGPEFLTYFQNEAQLEKSRLLSDRFSAERPKGSFSTLEIQRTEQGDSAMYLCASSLALGANTEAFFGQGTRLTVV.

J is TRBJ2-2 and V is TRBV2, with a possible D match to TRBD2 (5 bases). This CDR3 spans 15 amino acids. Germline-derived CDR1 and CDR2 are SNHLY and FYNNEI. The V and J ends lost 4 bases and 4 bases respectively, with 13 bases between them. The CDR3 DNA reads TGTGCCAGCAGTGTCTCGGAGGCACGCACCGGGGAGCTGTTTTTT. It encodes CASSVSEARTGELFF.

This chain joins TRBV25-1 and TRBJ1-1; maybe TRBD1 (5 bases). Trimming took off 5 bases at V and 3 bases at J, with 16 bases between the two ends. Germline lookup yields CDR1 MGHDK and CDR2 SYGVNS. The CDR3 consists of 15 residues. The CDR3 sequence is CASSTQGGGDTEAFF. The CDR3 DNA reads TGTGCCAGCAGTACTCAGGGTGGGGGGGACACTGAAGCTTTCTTT.